Shown below are 22 T cell receptor beta chains from a single sample sequenced in a study of shared clonotypes between healthy human individuals. CD45RO-negative, CCR7-selected cells formed the naive CD8 fraction, which excluded terminally differentiated effector memory CD45RA+ cells. Sequencing was performed with immunoSEQ multiplex PCR; in TCRdb, only in-frame clones are kept and a portion is missing. In the table there are more than 2 million clones, 93% of which are singletons. What was sequenced was naive CD8+ T cells from PBMCs. The receptors come from a man younger than 30 in good health. Some clones in this sample may be carry-over from other donors' samples.

The chain joins TRBV9 to TRBJ2-1; 9 bases fit TRBD2. The CDR3 has 15 amino acids. In germline, CDR1 is SGDLS, CDR2 YYNGEE. The V and J ends lost 4 bases and 6 bases, in that order; junction bases with no gene match: 8. As DNA, the CDR3 is TGTGCCAGCAGCAAGGGGACTAGCAACGGCAATGAGCAGTTCTTC. Translated: CASSKGTSNGNEQFF. Supplemented by reference TRBV9 and TRBJ2-1, the full variable domain reads DSGVTQTPKHLITATGQRVTLRCSPRSGDLSVYWYQQSLDQGLQFLIQYYNGEERAKGNILERFSAQQFPDLHSELNLSSLELGDSALYFCASSKGTSNGNEQFFGPGTRLTVL.

The genes are TRBV28 and TRBJ1-1; D might be TRBD1 (6 bases). V was pared by 6 bases and J by 2 bases, with 10 bases between. Germline V lookup: CDR1 MDHEN, CDR2 SYDVKM. CDR3 length: 13 residues. The CDR3 spells CASRDRFNTEAFF. Written as DNA, the CDR3 is TGTGCCAGCAGGGACAGATTTAACACTGAAGCTTTCTTT. Using reference TRBV28 and TRBJ1-1 for the parts outside the CDR3, the full variable domain is DVKVTQSSRYLVKRTGEKVFLECVQDMDHENMFWYRQDPGLGLRLIYFSYDVKMKEKGDIPEGYSVSREKKERFSLILESASTNQTSMYLCASRDRFNTEAFFGQGTRLTVV.

This chain connects TRBV29-1 to TRBJ1-2; perhaps TRBD1 as D (5 bases). The length of the CDR3 is 14 residues. With 1 base removed from V and 2 bases from J, the gap between germline ends came to 11 bases. The germline V gene encodes CDR1 SQVTM and CDR2 ANQGSEA. CDR3 in amino acids: CSVEVWGKNYGYTF. CDR3 DNA sequence: TGCAGCGTTGAAGTGTGGGGCAAAAACTATGGCTACACCTTC.

This clone was observed a single time. The same CDR3 also results from other DNA sequences found in this sample. The rearrangement joins TRBV5-1 to TRBJ2-1; D uncertain. The germline CDR1 and CDR2 sequences are SGHRS and YFSETQ. V gave up 3 bases and J gave up 6 bases, with 7 bases separating them. The CDR3 consists of 12 residues. CDR3 in amino acids: CASSSRGNEQFF. The CDR3 DNA reads as TGCGCCAGCAGCTCACGAGGCAATGAGCAGTTCTTC.

This clone is a singleton in its sample. This sequence joins TRBV28 and TRBJ2-7, with a possible D match to TRBD2 (6 bases). Per the germline V gene, CDR1 is MDHEN and CDR2 is SYDVKM. This CDR3 is built from 16 residues. Trimming shortened V by 5 bases and J by 0 bases, and 17 bases separated the two germline ends. The CDR3 DNA follows: TGTGCCAGCAGTCAGGAGGAGGGAGGAATCTCCTACGAGCAGTACTTC. Its translation is CASSQEEGGISYEQYF.

This clone was seen once. The chain combines TRBV28 with TRBJ2-2; perhaps TRBD1 as D (6 bases). The V gene lost 2 bases and the J gene lost 9 bases, with 13 bases spanning the gap. CDR1 is MDHEN, CDR2 SYDVKM, per germline. This CDR3 is 14 amino acids long. CDR3 in amino acids: CASSLRGTYRELFF. The CDR3 nucleotides read TGTGCCAGCAGTTTAAGGGGGACGTATCGGGAGCTGTTTTTT.

The chain recombines TRBV5-1 with TRBJ2-7; D uncertain. The germline V gene encodes CDR1 SGHRS and CDR2 YFSETQ. The CDR3 spans 14 residues. The V end lost 2 bases, the J end lost 2 bases, and 11 bases lay between the germline ends. The CDR3 DNA is TGCGCCAGCAGCTTAAGTACTGCCCCCTACGAGCAGTACTTC. Its translation is CASSLSTAPYEQYF.

The gene calls are TRBV18 and TRBJ2-3; 8 bases line up with TRBD2. With 1 base clipped from V and 0 bases from J, the junction kept 0 bases outside the gene matches. The CDR3 is 15 residues long. Germline V gene lookup returns CDR1 KGHSH and CDR2 LQKENI. DNA for the CDR3: TGTGCCAGCTCACCACAGCGGGGGAGCACAGATACGCAGTATTTT. Protein sequence: CASSPQRGSTDTQYF.

V and J are TRBV11-2 and TRBJ2-5; D gene ambiguous. CDR1 is SGHAT and CDR2 is FQNNGV in the germline V gene. This CDR3 spans 12 amino acids. V dropped 4 bases and J dropped 13 bases, with 16 bases sitting between them. The CDR3: CASSSPDGPRYF. The CDR3 DNA reads TGTGCCAGCAGCTCCCCGGACGGCCCCCGGTACTTC.

The count of this clone is one. V usage is TRBV11-2 and J usage is TRBJ2-2; D is ambiguous. Trimming stripped 5 bases from V and 1 base from J, with 14 bases between. Germline CDR1 reads SGHAT; CDR2 reads FQNNGV. This CDR3 is built from 16 residues. The CDR3 loop reads CASSGDRQKNTGELFF. The CDR3 DNA sequence: TGTGCCAGCAGCGGTGACCGGCAGAAGAACACCGGGGAGCTGTTTTTT.

This clone was seen just once. The V and J genes are TRBV27 and TRBJ1-2; D call uncertain. Germline CDR1 reads MNHEY; CDR2 reads SMNVEV (reference sequence). The CDR3 is made up of 15 amino acids. Trimming left V 3 bases short and J 0 bases short, with 11 bases between. CDR3 coding DNA: TGTGCCAGCAGTTTTTTGTCCAGTTCTAACTATGGCTACACCTTC. Residues: CASSFLSSSNYGYTF.

This chain connects TRBV19 to TRBJ1-1, with D uncertain. CDR3 length equals 13 residues. Germline V gene sequence: CDR1 LNHDA, CDR2 SQIVND (reference sequence). The ends were cut back, 9 bases at V and 2 bases at J, with 13 bases in the middle. DNA of the CDR3: TGTGCCAGCGGAATGACCGATAACACTGAAGCTTTCTTT. It encodes CASGMTDNTEAFF.

About this clone: The sample holds other DNA sequences that translate to the same CDR3. The V gene is TRBV27, the J gene TRBJ2-7, with D hard to call. This CDR3 region has 14 residues. Per the germline V gene, CDR1 is MNHEY and CDR2 is SMNVEV (reference sequence). Trimming removed 3 bases at V and 0 bases at J, with 9 bases between. The CDR3 reads CASSFLGFSYEQYF. In nucleotides, the CDR3 is TGTGCCAGCAGTTTTTTAGGGTTCTCCTACGAGCAGTACTTC.

This chain joins TRBV5-1 and TRBJ1-1; no firm D call. V lost 1 base and J 6 bases, leaving 10 bases between the germline ends. Germline V gene sequence: CDR1 SGHRS, CDR2 YFSETQ. CDR3 size: 13 residues. CDR3 coding DNA: TGCGCCAGCAGCTTGTGGGGAAACGCTGAAGCTTTCTTT. Encoded protein: CASSLWGNAEAFF.

The CDR3 region is CASSLYWGSNQPQHF. The CDR3 DNA sequence: TGTGCCAGCAGTTTATATTGGGGTAGCAATCAGCCCCAGCATTTT. This chain joins TRBV27 and TRBJ1-5, with D unresolved. Germline V gives CDR1 MNHEY, CDR2 SMNVEV (reference sequence). Trimming shortened V by 1 base and J by 0 bases, and 7 bases separated the two germline ends. This CDR3 has 15 residues.

The chain is built from TRBV13 and TRBJ1-1; 7 nucleotides agree with TRBD1. CDR3 length: 16 amino acids. The V and J ends lost 7 bases and 3 bases, in that order; junction bases with no gene match: 14. Per germline, CDR1 PRHDT and CDR2 FYEKMQ (reference sequence). The CDR3 loop is CASTPSGRGLYTEAFF. CDR3 bases: TGTGCCAGCACCCCTTCCGGCAGGGGGTTGTACACTGAAGCTTTCTTT.

The V call is TRBV29-1, the J call TRBJ2-1; D is perhaps TRBD2 (5 bases). Trimming took off 4 bases at V and 4 bases at J, with 8 bases between the two ends. The germline V gene has CDR1 SQVTM and CDR2 ANQGSEA. The CDR3 length is 12 residues. The CDR3 loop reads CSVGLAYNEQFF. The CDR3 DNA reads as TGCAGCGTTGGTCTAGCTTACAATGAGCAGTTCTTC.

The V and J genes are TRBV7-9 and TRBJ2-7, with 9 bases aligning to TRBD1. Germline V gives CDR1 SEHNR, CDR2 FQNEAQ (reference sequence). After removal of 5 bases from V and 0 bases from J, the junction contained 14 bases not matched to a gene. The CDR3 is 18 residues long. CDR3 protein: CASSGRTGATKYSYEQYF. CDR3 in DNA: TGTGCCAGCAGCGGGCGGACAGGGGCGACTAAGTACTCCTACGAGCAGTACTTC.

This sequence joins TRBV9 and TRBJ1-5; 10 bases align to TRBD1. The V gene end was trimmed by 5 bases and the J gene end by 6 bases; junction bases not matched to a gene: 5. The CDR3 sequence is 14 residues long. Looked up from germline, CDR1 is SGDLS and CDR2 is YYNGEE. CDR3 loop: CASSRQGAVQPQHF. DNA for the CDR3: TGTGCCAGCAGTCGACAGGGGGCCGTTCAGCCCCAGCATTTT.

J is TRBJ2-5 and V is TRBV7-6; D may be TRBD1 (5 bases). Germline values: CDR1 SGHVS, CDR2 FNYEAQ. This CDR3 is 14 amino acids long. V gave up 0 bases and J gave up 5 bases, with 10 bases separating them. CDR3 amino acids: CASSLAVRAETQYF. The CDR3 DNA reads TGTGCCAGCAGCTTAGCGGTCAGGGCGGAGACCCAGTACTTC.

This rearrangement joins TRBV7-9 to TRBJ2-1, with D unresolved. This CDR3 has 13 amino acids. The germline CDR1 and CDR2 sequences are SEHNR and FQNEAQ (reference sequence). Deletions cut 5 bases from V and 5 bases from J, with 10 bases between. The CDR3, as DNA: TGTGCCAGCAGCGATTGGGAAAACAATGAGCAGTTCTTC. Residues: CASSDWENNEQFF.

The chain has TRBV11-2 and TRBJ2-5; the D gene is possibly TRBD1 (5 bases). The CDR3 has 16 residues. The V and J ends lost 6 bases and 5 bases respectively, with 22 bases between them. Germline V gives CDR1 SGHAT, CDR2 FQNNGV. CDR3 loop: CASSPFPSGFVETQYF. DNA of the CDR3: TGTGCCAGCAGTCCCTTTCCGTCAGGGTTTGTGGAGACCCAGTACTTC.